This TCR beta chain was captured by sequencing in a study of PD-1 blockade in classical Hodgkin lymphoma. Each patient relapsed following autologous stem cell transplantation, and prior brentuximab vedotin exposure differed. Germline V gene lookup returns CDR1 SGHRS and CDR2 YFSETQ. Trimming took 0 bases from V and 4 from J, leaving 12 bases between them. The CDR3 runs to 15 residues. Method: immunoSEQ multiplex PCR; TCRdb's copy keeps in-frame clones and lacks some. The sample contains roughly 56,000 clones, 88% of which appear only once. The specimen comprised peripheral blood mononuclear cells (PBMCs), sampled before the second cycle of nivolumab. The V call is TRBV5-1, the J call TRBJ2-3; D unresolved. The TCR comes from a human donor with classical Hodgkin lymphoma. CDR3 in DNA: TGCGCCAGCAGCTTGGGGGTTACAGCAGCAGATACGCAGTATTTT. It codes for CASSLGVTAADTQYF.